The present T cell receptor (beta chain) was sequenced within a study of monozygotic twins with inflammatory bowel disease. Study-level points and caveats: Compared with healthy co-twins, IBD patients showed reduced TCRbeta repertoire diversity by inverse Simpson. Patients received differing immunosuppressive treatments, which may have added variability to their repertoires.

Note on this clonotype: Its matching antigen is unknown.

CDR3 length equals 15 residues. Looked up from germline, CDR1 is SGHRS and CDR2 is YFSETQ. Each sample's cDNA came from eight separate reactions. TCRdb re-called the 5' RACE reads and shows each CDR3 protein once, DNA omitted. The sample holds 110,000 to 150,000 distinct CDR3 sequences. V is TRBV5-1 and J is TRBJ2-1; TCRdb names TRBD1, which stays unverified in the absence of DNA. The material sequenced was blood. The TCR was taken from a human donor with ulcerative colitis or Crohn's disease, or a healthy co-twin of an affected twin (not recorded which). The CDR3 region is CASSLGLAGQGEQFF.